These 20 T cell receptor beta chains came from one sample sequenced in a study of T cell responses to AZD1222 COVID-19 vaccine. Only in-frame clones appear in the TCRdb table, and some are missing; sequencing was by immunoSEQ multiplex PCR. Among over 100,000 clones listed, 65% to 85% were seen once. Sequenced material: peripheral blood, taken on day 0 of AZD1222 vaccination. The source of these receptors is an adult in good health.

This clone was counted once. The chain is built from TRBV7-2 and TRBJ1-2; the D gene is possibly TRBD1 (5 bases). Germline CDR1 is SGHTA and CDR2 is FQGNSA. There are 13 residues in the CDR3. Deletions cut 3 bases from V and 8 bases from J, with 13 bases between. CDR3 amino acids: CASSFVGQAGYTF. Here the CDR3 DNA reads TGTGCCAGCAGCTTTGTGGGGCAAGCGGGCTACACCTTC.

The chain recombines TRBV25-1 with TRBJ1-1; a weak D match, TRBD1 (5 bases). Germline CDR1 reads MGHDK; CDR2 reads SYGVNS. Trimming took 6 bases from V and 4 from J, leaving 12 bases between them. The CDR3 covers 13 residues. The CDR3 nucleotides read TGTGCCAGCAGGGGGTTGGGGACCACTGAAGCTTTCTTT. Translating gives CASRGLGTTEAFF.

A single count supports this clone. A much larger clone sits a single nucleotide away, making a read error possible. The chain employs TRBV27 and TRBJ2-6; D not certain. The CDR3 extends over 13 amino acids. Trimming shortened V by 5 bases and J by 0 bases, and 2 bases separated the two germline ends. The V gene's germline CDR1 is MNHEY and CDR2 SMNVEV (reference sequence). This chain's CDR3 is CASSISGANVLTF. The CDR3 DNA sequence: TGTGCCAGCAGTATCTCTGGGGCCAACGTCCTGACTTTC.

The V gene is TRBV4-1, the J gene TRBJ1-2; the D gene is possibly TRBD1 (5 bases). CDR3 length equals 15 residues. Trimming removed 0 bases from V and 4 bases from J, with 12 bases in between. CDR1 and CDR2 (germline): MGHRA, YSYEKL. The CDR3 coding sequence is TGCGCCAGCAGCCAAGATCCAGGAAGGGGCTATGGCTACACCTTC. This gives the protein CASSQDPGRGYGYTF.

The CDR3 sequence: CASSVGNTGFSEKLFF. The CDR3 bases are TGTGCCAGCAGCGTGGGTAACACAGGGTTCAGTGAAAAACTGTTTTTT. This chain uses TRBV11-2 with TRBJ1-4; a possible D gene is TRBD1 (6 bases). The CDR3 totals 16 residues. The germline CDR1 and CDR2 sequences are SGHAT and FQNNGV. V lost 5 bases and J 7 bases, leaving 20 bases between the germline ends. Full variable domain (remainder filled in from reference TRBV11-2 and TRBJ1-4): EAGVAQSPRYKIIEKRQSVAFWCNPISGHATLYWYQQILGQGPKLLIQFQNNGVVDDSQLPKDRFSAERLKGVDSTLKIQPAKLEDSAVYLCASSVGNTGFSEKLFFGSGTQLSVL.

V and J are TRBV3-1 (or the pseudogene TRBV3-2) and TRBJ1-2; the D is unclear. Germline assignment: CDR1 LGHDT and CDR2 YNNKEL (reference sequence). The V end was cut by 5 bases, the J end by 3 bases, with 10 bases between. This CDR3 has 13 residues. The DNA of the CDR3 is TGTGCCAGCAGCTTCGCCAGGCACTATGGCTACACCTTC. Its protein product is CASSFARHYGYTF.

V and J are TRBV5-6 and TRBJ1-6; D might be TRBD1 (6 bases). This CDR3 has 15 residues. V gave up 4 bases and J gave up 10 bases, with 18 bases separating them. Germline V gene sequence: CDR1 SGHDT, CDR2 YYEEEE. The CDR3 protein is CASSPGHPGVSPLHF. The DNA of the CDR3 is TGTGCCAGCAGCCCGGGACACCCGGGGGTCTCACCCCTCCACTTT.

The chain couples TRBV3-1 (or the pseudogene TRBV3-2) to TRBJ1-2; D is unresolved. The CDR3 has 13 amino acids. CDR1 and CDR2 from the germline V gene are LGHDT and YNNKEL (reference sequence). V lost 0 bases to trimming and J lost 4 bases, with 6 bases between them. The CDR3 region is CASSQDGIYGYTF. The CDR3 region has the DNA TGTGCCAGCAGCCAAGATGGGATCTATGGCTACACCTTC.

This sequence joins TRBV19 and TRBJ1-1; a weak D match, TRBD1 (5 bases). Germline assignment: CDR1 LNHDA and CDR2 SQIVND (reference sequence). CDR3 length equals 15 residues. V was cut by 2 bases and J by 4 bases, with 14 bases left in between. The CDR3 sequence is CASSILRGGGTEAFF. The CDR3 DNA follows: TGTGCCAGTAGTATACTAAGGGGTGGGGGCACTGAAGCTTTCTTT.

The J gene is TRBJ2-7, the V gene TRBV19; TRBD1 or TRBD2 may be the D gene (6 bases each). Trimming removed 3 bases at V and 2 bases at J, with 14 bases between. This CDR3 has 15 residues. Per the germline V gene, CDR1 is LNHDA and CDR2 is SQIVND (reference sequence). This chain's CDR3 is CASSIGPGAAYEQYF. The CDR3 DNA sequence: TGTGCCAGTAGTATTGGTCCGGGGGCCGCCTACGAGCAGTACTTC.

The chain couples TRBV14 to TRBJ2-7; unclear D gene. Deletions cut 8 bases from V and 4 bases from J, with 21 bases between. Germline V gives CDR1 SGHDN, CDR2 FVKESK. The CDR3 length is 15 residues. CDR3 nucleotide sequence: TGTGCCAGCTCTCCTGGGCGGTGGAAGGGTTACGAGCAGTACTTC. It translates to CASSPGRWKGYEQYF.

The chain carries TRBV5-1 and TRBJ2-2; 11 nucleotides line up with TRBD2. Germline lookup yields CDR1 SGHRS and CDR2 YFSETQ. After removal of 4 bases from V and 1 base from J, the junction contained 3 bases not matched to a gene. This CDR3 is built from 16 residues. CDR3 in amino acids: CASSDTSGGNTGELFF. The CDR3 DNA reads as TGCGCCAGCAGCGACACTAGCGGGGGGAACACCGGGGAGCTGTTTTTT.

This chain uses TRBV19 with TRBJ2-5; 7 nucleotides agree with TRBD2. V shed 7 bases and J 5 bases; nucleotides not matched to a gene: 1. Germline V gives CDR1 LNHDA, CDR2 SQIVND (reference sequence). This CDR3 region has 11 residues. In nucleotides, the CDR3 is TGTGCCAGTATGGGGGGGGAGACCCAGTACTTC. Translating it yields CASMGGETQYF.

The count of this clone is one. This chain connects TRBV5-1 to TRBJ1-4; 9 nucleotides match TRBD1. V gave up 3 bases and J gave up 12 bases; unmatched junction bases: 9. The CDR3 extends over 14 amino acids. Germline V gene lookup returns CDR1 SGHRS and CDR2 YFSETQ. CDR3 sequence reads: CASSSGTGNVELFF. CDR3 nucleotide sequence: TGCGCCAGCAGCTCCGGGACAGGGAACGTGGAACTGTTTTTT. The variable domain in full, with the rest retrieved from reference TRBV5-1 and TRBJ1-4, is KAGVTQTPRYLIKTRGQQVTLSCSPISGHRSVSWYQQTPGQGLQFLFEYFSETQRNKGNFPGRFSGRQFSNSRSEMNVSTLELGDSALYLCASSSGTGNVELFFGSGTQLSVL.

CDR3: CASSPTGNTEAFF. The CDR3 DNA reads TGTGCCAGCAGTCCTACGGGGAACACTGAAGCTTTCTTT. V gene TRBV12-3 or TRBV12-4 combines with J gene TRBJ1-1; D ambiguous. The CDR3 length is 13 residues. Trimming pared 5 bases from V and 1 base from J, leaving 8 bases between.

The chain recombines TRBV6-1 with TRBJ1-5; D remains unclear. Germline-derived CDR1 and CDR2 are MNHNS and SASEGT. V dropped 3 bases and J dropped 0 bases, with 21 bases sitting between them. The CDR3 has 19 residues. The CDR3 DNA reads TGTGCCAGCAGTGACCGGGCCCCAAAAAACGGGTATAGCAATCAGCCCCAGCATTTT. Protein product: CASSDRAPKNGYSNQPQHF.

The J gene is TRBJ2-5, the V gene TRBV11-2; D ambiguous. Germline CDR1 is SGHAT and CDR2 is FQNNGV. CDR3 length: 15 amino acids. Trimming removed 0 bases from V and 2 bases from J, with 10 bases in between. The CDR3 is CASSLDLHRQETQYF. CDR3 DNA: TGTGCCAGCAGCTTAGACCTACACCGGCAAGAGACCCAGTACTTC.

On this clone itself: The sample carries other DNA sequences with the same CDR3. V and J are TRBV6-1 and TRBJ1-1; D gene unclear. V was shortened by 2 bases and J by 0 bases, with 10 bases between the two germline ends. The CDR3 is 15 residues long. Germline V gene sequence: CDR1 MNHNS, CDR2 SASEGT. The CDR3 DNA sequence: TGTGCCAGCAGTGAACAGAACAGCCTGAACACTGAAGCTTTCTTT. It translates to CASSEQNSLNTEAFF.

This CDR3 is CASSLGGTGQGFKETQYF. Written as DNA, the CDR3 is TGTGCCAGCAGCTTAGGTGGGACGGGACAGGGGTTTAAGGAGACCCAGTACTTC. This chain links TRBV7-9 with TRBJ2-5; 10 bases align to TRBD1. J was trimmed by 5 bases and V by 1 base; bases with no gene match: 13. CDR1 and CDR2 (germline): SEHNR, FQNEAQ (reference sequence). The CDR3 covers 18 residues.

V gene TRBV6-5 combines with J gene TRBJ1-3; 7 nucleotides line up with TRBD1. This CDR3 comprises 15 residues. Germline-derived CDR1 and CDR2 are MNHEY and SVGAGI. With V trimmed by 8 bases and J by 0 bases, 7 bases remained unmatched. The CDR3 protein is CASQRGDSSGNTIYF. Written as DNA, the CDR3 is TGTGCCAGCCAAAGGGGGGACAGCTCTGGAAACACCATATATTTT.